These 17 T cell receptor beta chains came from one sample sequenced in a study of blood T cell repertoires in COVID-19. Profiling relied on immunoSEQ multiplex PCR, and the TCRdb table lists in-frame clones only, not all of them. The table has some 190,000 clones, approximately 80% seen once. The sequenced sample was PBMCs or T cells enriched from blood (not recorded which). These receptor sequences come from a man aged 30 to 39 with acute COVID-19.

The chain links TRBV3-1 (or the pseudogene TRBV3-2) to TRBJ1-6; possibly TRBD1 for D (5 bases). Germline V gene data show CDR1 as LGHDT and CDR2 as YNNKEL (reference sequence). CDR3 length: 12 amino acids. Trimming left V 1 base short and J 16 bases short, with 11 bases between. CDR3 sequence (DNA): TGTGCCAGCAGCCAAGTGGGGCGCAGGCTCCACTTT. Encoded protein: CASSQVGRRLHF.

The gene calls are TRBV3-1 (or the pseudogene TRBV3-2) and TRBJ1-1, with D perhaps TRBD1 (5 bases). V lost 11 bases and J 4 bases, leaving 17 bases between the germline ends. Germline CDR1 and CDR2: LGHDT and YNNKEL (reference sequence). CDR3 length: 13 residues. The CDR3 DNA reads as TGTGCCGCGTCCGGGGGGGGTATCACTGAAGCTTTCTTT. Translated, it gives CAASGGGITEAFF.

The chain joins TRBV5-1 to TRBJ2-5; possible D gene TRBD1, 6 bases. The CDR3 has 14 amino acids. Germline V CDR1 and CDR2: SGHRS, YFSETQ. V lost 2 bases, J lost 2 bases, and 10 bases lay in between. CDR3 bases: TGCGCCAGCAGCTTCGGACAGCCTCAAGAGACCCAGTACTTC. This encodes CASSFGQPQETQYF.

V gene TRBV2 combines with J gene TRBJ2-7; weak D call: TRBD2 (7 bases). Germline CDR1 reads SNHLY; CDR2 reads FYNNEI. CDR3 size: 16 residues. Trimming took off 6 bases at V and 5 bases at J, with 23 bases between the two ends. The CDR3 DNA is TGTGCCAGCAGCAGAAGGGTGGCTGCGGGGGCCCACGAGCAGTACTTC. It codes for CASSRRVAAGAHEQYF.

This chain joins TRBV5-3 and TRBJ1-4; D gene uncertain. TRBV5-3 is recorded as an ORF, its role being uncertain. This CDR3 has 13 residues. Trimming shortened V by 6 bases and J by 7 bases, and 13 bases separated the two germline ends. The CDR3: CARTIDKVEKLFF. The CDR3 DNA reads TGTGCCAGAACGATCGACAAGGTTGAAAAACTGTTTTTT.

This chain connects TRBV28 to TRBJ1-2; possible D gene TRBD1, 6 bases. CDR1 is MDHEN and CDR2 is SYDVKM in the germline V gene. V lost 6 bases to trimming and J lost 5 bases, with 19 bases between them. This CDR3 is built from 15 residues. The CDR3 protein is CASSQNYRASYGYTF. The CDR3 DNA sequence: TGTGCCAGCAGCCAAAACTACAGGGCTAGTTATGGCTACACCTTC.

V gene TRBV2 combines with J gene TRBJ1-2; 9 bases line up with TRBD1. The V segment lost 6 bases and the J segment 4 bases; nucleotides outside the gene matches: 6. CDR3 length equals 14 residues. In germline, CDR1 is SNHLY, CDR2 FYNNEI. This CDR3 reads CASREGQGGYGYTF. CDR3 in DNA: TGTGCCAGCAGGGAGGGACAGGGAGGCTATGGCTACACCTTC.

The CDR3 region has the DNA TGTGCCAGCAGAGAACAGGGGTGGGGCACTGAAGCTTTCTTT. Protein product: CASREQGWGTEAFF. The rearrangement joins TRBV5-4 to TRBJ1-1; TRBD1 matches 7 bases. CDR3 length: 14 amino acids. Germline trimming cut 5 bases from V and 4 bases from J; bases unmatched to any gene: 8. Per germline, CDR1 SGHNT and CDR2 YYREEE (reference sequence). The full variable domain, completed using reference TRBV5-4 and TRBJ1-1, is ETGVTQSPTHLIKTRGQQVTLRCSSQSGHNTVSWYQQALGQGPQFIFQYYREEENGRGNFPPRFSGLQFPNYSSELNVNALELDDSALYLCASREQGWGTEAFFGQGTRLTVV.

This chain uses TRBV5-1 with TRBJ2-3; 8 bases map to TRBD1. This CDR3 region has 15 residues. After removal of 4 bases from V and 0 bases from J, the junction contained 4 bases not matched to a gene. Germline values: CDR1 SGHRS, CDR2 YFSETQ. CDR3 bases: TGCGCCAGCAGCACCTACAGGGGGAGCACAGATACGCAGTATTTT. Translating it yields CASSTYRGSTDTQYF.

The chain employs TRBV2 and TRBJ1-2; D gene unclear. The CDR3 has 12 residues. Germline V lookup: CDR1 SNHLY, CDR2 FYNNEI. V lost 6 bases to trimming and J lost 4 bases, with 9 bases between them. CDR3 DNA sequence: TGTGCCAGCAGAAGTTTTAGCTATGGCTACACCTTC. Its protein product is CASRSFSYGYTF.

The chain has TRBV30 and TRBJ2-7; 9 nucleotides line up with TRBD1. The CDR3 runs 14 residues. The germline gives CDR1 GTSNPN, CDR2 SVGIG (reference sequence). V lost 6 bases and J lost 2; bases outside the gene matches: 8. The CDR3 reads CACDGGTGPYEQYF. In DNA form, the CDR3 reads TGTGCCTGTGACGGGGGGACAGGGCCCTACGAGCAGTACTTC.

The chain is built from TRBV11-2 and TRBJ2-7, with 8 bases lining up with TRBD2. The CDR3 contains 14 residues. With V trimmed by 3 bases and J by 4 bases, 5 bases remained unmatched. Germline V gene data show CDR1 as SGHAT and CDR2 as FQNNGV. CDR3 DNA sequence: TGTGCCAGCAGCTTCGCCAGCGGGGGTTACGAGCAGTACTTC. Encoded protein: CASSFASGGYEQYF.

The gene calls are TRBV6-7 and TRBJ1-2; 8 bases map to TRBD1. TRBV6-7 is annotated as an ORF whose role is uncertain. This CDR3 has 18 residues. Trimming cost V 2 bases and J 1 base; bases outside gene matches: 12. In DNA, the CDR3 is TGTGCCAGCAGTTACCCGACAGGGGCCCGCTTAGTTAACTATGGCTACACCTTC. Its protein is CASSYPTGARLVNYGYTF.

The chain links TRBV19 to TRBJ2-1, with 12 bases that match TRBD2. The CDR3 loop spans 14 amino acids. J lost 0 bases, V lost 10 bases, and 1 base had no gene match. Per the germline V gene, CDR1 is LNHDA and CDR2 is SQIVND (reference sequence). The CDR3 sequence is CATTSGSSYNEQFF. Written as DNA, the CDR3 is TGTGCCACGACTAGCGGGAGCTCCTACAATGAGCAGTTCTTC.

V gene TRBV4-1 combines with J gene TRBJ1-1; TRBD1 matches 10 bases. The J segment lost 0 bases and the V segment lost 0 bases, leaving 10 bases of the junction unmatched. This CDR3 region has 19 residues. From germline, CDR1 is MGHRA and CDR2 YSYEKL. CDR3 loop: CASSQDRDRGLSMNTEAFF. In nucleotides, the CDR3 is TGCGCCAGCAGCCAAGATAGGGACAGGGGTCTTTCTATGAACACTGAAGCTTTCTTT.

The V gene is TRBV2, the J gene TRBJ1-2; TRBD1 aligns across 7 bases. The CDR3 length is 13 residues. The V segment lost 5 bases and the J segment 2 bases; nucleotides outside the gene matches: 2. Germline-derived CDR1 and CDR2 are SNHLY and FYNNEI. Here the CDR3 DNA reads TGTGCCAGCAGTTTACAGGGGAACTATGGCTACACCTTC. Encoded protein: CASSLQGNYGYTF.

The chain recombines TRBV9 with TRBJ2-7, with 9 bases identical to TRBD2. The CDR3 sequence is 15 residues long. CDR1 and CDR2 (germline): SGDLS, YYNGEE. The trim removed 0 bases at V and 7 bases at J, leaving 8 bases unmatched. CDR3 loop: CASSVDGGGAREQYF. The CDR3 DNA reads TGTGCCAGCAGCGTAGATGGCGGGGGGGCCAGAGAGCAGTACTTC.